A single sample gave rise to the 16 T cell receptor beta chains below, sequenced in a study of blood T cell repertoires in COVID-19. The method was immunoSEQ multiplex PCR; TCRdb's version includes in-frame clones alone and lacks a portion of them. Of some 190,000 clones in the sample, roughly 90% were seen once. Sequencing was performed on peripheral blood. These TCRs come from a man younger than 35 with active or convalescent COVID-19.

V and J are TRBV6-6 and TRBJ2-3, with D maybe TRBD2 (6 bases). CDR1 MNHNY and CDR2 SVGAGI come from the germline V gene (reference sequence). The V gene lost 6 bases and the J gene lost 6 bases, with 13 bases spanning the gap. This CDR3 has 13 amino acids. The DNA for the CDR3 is TGTGCCAGCAGCAGACTAGTTCGGGATACGCAGTATTTT. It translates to CASSRLVRDTQYF.

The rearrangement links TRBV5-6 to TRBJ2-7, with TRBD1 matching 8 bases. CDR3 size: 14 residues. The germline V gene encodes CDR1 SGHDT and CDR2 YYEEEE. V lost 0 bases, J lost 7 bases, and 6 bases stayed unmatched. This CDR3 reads CASSLDQGAWEQYF. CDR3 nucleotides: TGTGCCAGCAGCTTGGATCAGGGGGCTTGGGAGCAGTACTTC.

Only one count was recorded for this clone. CDR3 amino acids: CASSEGEAGSTDTQYF. CDR3 bases: TGTGCCAGCAGCGAGGGGGAAGCGGGGAGCACAGATACGCAGTATTTT. This chain links TRBV7-9 with TRBJ2-3, with D possibly TRBD2 on 7 matching bases. CDR1 and CDR2 from the germline V gene are SEHNR and FQNEAQ (reference sequence). The CDR3 length is 16 residues. V was pared by 5 bases and J by 0 bases, with 15 bases between.

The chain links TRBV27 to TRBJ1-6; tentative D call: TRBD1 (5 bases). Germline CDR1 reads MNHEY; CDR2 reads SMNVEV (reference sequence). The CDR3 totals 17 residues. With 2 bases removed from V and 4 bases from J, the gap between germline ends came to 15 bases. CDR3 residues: CASSLVRPGGYNSPLHF. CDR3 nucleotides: TGTGCCAGCAGTTTAGTGCGCCCCGGGGGTTATAATTCACCCCTCCACTTT.

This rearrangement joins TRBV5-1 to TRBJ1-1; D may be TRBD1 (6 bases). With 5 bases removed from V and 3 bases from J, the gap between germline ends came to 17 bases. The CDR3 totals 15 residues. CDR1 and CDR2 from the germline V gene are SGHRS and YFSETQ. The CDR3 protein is CASRLNRDLDTEAFF. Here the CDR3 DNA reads TGCGCCAGCAGACTAAACAGGGATTTAGACACTGAAGCTTTCTTT.

DNA of the CDR3: TGTGCCAGCAGGGTCATAGGGGCGCGAACTGAAGCTTTCTTT. Its translation: CASRVIGARTEAFF. This chain joins TRBV6-5 and TRBJ1-1, with D perhaps TRBD1 (5 bases). This CDR3 comprises 14 residues. V was cut by 6 bases and J by 5 bases, with 16 bases left in between. CDR1 MNHEY and CDR2 SVGAGI come from the germline V gene.

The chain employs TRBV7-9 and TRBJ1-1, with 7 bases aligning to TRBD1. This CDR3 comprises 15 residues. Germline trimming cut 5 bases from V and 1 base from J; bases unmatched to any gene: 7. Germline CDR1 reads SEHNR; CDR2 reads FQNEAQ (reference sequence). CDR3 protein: CASSEGQNSNTEAFF. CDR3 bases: TGTGCCAGCAGCGAGGGACAGAACTCGAACACTGAAGCTTTCTTT.

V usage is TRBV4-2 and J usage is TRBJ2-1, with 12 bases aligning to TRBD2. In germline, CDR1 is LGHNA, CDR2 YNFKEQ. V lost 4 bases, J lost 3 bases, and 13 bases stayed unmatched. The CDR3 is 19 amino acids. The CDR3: CASSPAGTSGFGSYNEQFF. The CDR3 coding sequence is TGTGCCAGCAGCCCCGCCGGGACTAGCGGGTTTGGTAGCTACAATGAGCAGTTCTTC.

CDR3 protein: CASGLGEVGNEKLFF. The CDR3 nucleotides read TGTGCTAGTGGTTTGGGGGAGGTGGGTAATGAAAAACTGTTTTTT. The gene calls are TRBV12-5 and TRBJ1-4; D gene uncertain. The CDR3 consists of 15 residues. Germline loops: CDR1 LGHNT, CDR2 FRNRAP. V was trimmed by 1 base and J by 4 bases, leaving 10 bases between them.

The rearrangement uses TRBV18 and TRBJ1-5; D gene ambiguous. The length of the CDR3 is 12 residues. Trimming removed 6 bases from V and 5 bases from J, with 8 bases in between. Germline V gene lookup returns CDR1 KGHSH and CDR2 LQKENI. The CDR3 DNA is TGTGCCAGCTCGCTCAGTCATCAGCCCCAGCATTTT. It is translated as CASSLSHQPQHF.

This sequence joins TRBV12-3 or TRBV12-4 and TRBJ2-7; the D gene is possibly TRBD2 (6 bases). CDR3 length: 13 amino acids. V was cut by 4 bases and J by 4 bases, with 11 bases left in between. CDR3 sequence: CASSSVRGYEQYF. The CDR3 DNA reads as TGTGCCAGCAGTTCTGTCCGGGGGTACGAGCAGTACTTC.

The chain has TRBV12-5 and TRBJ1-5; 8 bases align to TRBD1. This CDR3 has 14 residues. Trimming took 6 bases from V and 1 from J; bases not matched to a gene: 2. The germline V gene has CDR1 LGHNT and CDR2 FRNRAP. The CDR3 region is CASGQGGSNQPQHF. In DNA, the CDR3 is TGTGCTAGTGGACAGGGGGGGAGCAATCAGCCCCAGCATTTT.

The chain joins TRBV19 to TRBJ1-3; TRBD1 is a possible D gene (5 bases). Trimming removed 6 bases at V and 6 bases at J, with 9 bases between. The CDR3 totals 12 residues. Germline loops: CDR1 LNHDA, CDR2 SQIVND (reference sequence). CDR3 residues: CASSTQANTIYF. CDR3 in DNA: TGTGCCAGTAGCACACAGGCAAACACCATATATTTT. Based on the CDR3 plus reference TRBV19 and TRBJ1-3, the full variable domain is DGGITQSPKYLFRKEGQNVTLSCEQNLNHDAMYWYRQDPGQGLRLIYYSQIVNDFQKGDIAEGYSVSREKKESFPLTVTSAQKNPTAFYLCASSTQANTIYFGEGSWLTVV.

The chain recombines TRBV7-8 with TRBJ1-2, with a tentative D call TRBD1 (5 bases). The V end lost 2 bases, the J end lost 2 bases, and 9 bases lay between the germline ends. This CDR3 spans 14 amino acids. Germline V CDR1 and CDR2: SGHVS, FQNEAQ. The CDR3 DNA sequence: TGTGCCAGCAGCTTATCGGGACTGAACTATGGCTACACCTTC. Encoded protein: CASSLSGLNYGYTF.

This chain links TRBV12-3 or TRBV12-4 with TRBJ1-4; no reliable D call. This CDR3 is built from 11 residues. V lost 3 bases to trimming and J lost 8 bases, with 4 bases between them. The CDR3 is CASSFGEKLFF. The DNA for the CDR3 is TGTGCCAGCAGTTTTGGCGAAAAACTGTTTTTT.

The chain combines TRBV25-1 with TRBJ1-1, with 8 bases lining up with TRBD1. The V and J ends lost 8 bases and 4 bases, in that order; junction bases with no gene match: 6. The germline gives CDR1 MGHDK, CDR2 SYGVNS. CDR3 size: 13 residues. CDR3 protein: CASRTTGGTEAFF. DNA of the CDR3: TGTGCCAGCCGAACCACAGGGGGCACTGAAGCTTTCTTT.